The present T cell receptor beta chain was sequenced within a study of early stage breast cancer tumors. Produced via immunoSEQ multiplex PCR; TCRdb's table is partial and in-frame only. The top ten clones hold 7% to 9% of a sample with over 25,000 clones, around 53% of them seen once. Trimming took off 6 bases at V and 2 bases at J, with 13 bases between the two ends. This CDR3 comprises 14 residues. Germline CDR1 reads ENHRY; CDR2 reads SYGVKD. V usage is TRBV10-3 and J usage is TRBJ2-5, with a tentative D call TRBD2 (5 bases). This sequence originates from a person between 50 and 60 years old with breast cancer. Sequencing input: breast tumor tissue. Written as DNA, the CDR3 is TGTGCCATCAGCTCAGAGGGCACACAAGAGACCCAGTACTTC. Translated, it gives CAISSEGTQETQYF.